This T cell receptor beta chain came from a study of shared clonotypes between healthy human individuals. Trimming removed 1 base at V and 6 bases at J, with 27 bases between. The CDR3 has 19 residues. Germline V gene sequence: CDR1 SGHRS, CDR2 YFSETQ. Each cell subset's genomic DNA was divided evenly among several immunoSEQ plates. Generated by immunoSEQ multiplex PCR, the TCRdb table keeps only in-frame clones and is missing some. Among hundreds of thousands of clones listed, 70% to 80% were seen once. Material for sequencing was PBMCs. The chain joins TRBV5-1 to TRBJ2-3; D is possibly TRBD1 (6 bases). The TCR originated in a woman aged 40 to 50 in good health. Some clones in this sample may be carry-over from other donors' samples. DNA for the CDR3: TGCGCCAGCAGCTTGTGGTTTTTGGGGACACCATCACAGGAGGATACGCAGTATTTT. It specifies CASSLWFLGTPSQEDTQYF.